The 18 T cell receptor beta chains reported below all come from one sample, sequenced in a study of regulatory T cells in long-lasting Graves disease. The authors built TCR beta libraries using iRepertoire HTBI primers and Arm-PCR of CDR3 regions. Via MiXCR, TCRdb re-called the multiplex PCR reads, giving one row per CDR3 protein. Of a few hundred thousand distinct CDR3 sequences detected, over 15% appear once; the ten largest clones hold 30%. Documented time point: newly diagnosed GD, antithyroid drugs for less than 3 months. From RNA extracted from PBMCs, the TCR library was made. The data were also submitted as part of a second study, on T cells in Graves' hyperthyroidism and ophthalmopathy.

The material sequenced was peripheral blood mononuclear cells (PBMCs), taken at new diagnosis, from a patient treated with antithyroid drugs. These receptors were taken from a man aged 40-55 years with Graves disease.

This clonotype was seen a few times. A much larger clone lies a single base off, so this may be a read error. J is TRBJ2-5 and V is TRBV7-2; D not certain. This CDR3 is built from 13 residues. V lost 5 bases, J lost 2 bases, and 9 bases lay in between. Per germline, CDR1 SGHTA and CDR2 FQGNSA. CDR3 nucleotides: TGTGCCAGCAGCCCGGGCTGGCAAGAGACCCAGTACTTC. Translated: CASSPGWQETQYF.

There are a few counts of this clonotype. The chain uses TRBV11-2 and TRBJ2-2; D is uncertain. The germline CDR1 and CDR2 sequences are SGHAT and FQNNGV. V was clipped by 3 bases and J by 4 bases, with 15 bases between them. This CDR3 spans 16 amino acids. The CDR3 nucleotides are TGTGCCAGCAGCTTTCTTGCCGGCCGGCCCACCGGGGAGCTGTTTTTT. Residues: CASSFLAGRPTGELFF.

This clonotype occurred many times. The chain employs TRBV9 and TRBJ2-5, with TRBD1 identical over 12 bases. Germline CDR1 is SGDLS and CDR2 is YYNGEE. The CDR3 has 16 amino acids. V was pared by 4 bases and J by 5 bases, with 9 bases of the junction left unmatched. The CDR3 sequence: CASSTPGQGAPETQYF. In nucleotides, the CDR3 is TGTGCCAGCAGCACCCCGGGACAGGGGGCGCCTGAGACCCAGTACTTC.

This clonotype was counted at least ten times. The V call is TRBV24-1, the J call TRBJ1-1; D is unresolved. The CDR3 spans 10 residues. V lost 12 bases, J lost 9 bases, and 13 bases lay in between. CDR1 KGHDR and CDR2 SFDVKD come from the germline V gene. CDR3 nucleotides: TGTGCCGCCCGCGAACGGAAAGCTTTCTTT. Amino acids: CAARERKAFF.

The CDR3 coding sequence is TGTGCCAGCAGCGTATACACCGGGGAGCTGTTTTTT. The encoded protein is CASSVYTGELFF. The V call is TRBV9, the J call TRBJ2-2; D is unclear. The length of the CDR3 is 12 residues. Germline V lookup: CDR1 SGDLS, CDR2 YYNGEE. V was cut by 1 base and J by 3 bases, with 1 base left in between.

At least ten counts were recorded for this clonotype. This rearrangement joins TRBV30 to TRBJ2-2; D possibly corresponds to TRBD1 (6 bases). V was cut by 1 base and J by 4 bases, with 13 bases left in between. The length of the CDR3 is 15 residues. Germline CDR1 is GTSNPN and CDR2 is SVGIG (reference sequence). DNA of the CDR3: TGTGCCTGGAGTGCCAGGGGTTCGGGCACCGGGGAGCTGTTTTTT. This sequence encodes CAWSARGSGTGELFF.

This clonotype was seen repeatedly, ten times or more. The genes are TRBV28 and TRBJ2-1; the D is unclear. CDR3 size: 17 residues. The germline gives CDR1 MDHEN, CDR2 SYDVKM. V was clipped by 4 bases and J by 2 bases, with 18 bases between them. CDR3 loop: CASSSYSKLWAYNEQFF. In DNA form, the CDR3 reads TGTGCCAGCAGTTCTTACTCGAAGTTATGGGCCTACAATGAGCAGTTCTTC.

This clonotype showed up many times. The gene calls are TRBV12-3 or TRBV12-4 and TRBJ2-1; 7 nucleotides match TRBD1. This CDR3 has 17 residues. Trimming took 7 bases from V and 1 from J; bases not matched to a gene: 13. The CDR3 DNA sequence: TGTGCCAGCATCCAAGGGGCAGGGGGACGGTCCTACAATGAGCAGTTCTTC. Amino acid sequence: CASIQGAGGRSYNEQFF.

The chain carries TRBV7-2 and TRBJ2-2; D gene uncertain. V was pared by 1 base and J by 4 bases, with 10 bases between. Germline-derived CDR1 and CDR2 are SGHTA and FQGNSA. The CDR3 sequence is 15 residues long. CDR3 sequence: CASSLELGGTGELFF. CDR3 DNA: TGTGCCAGCAGCTTAGAACTGGGTGGCACCGGGGAGCTGTTTTTT.

In this sample, this clonotype turned up many times. This rearrangement joins TRBV9 to TRBJ2-5; D is unresolved. Germline CDR1 SGDLS, CDR2 YYNGEE. CDR3 size: 14 residues. Trimming cost V 0 bases and J 0 bases, with 6 bases left between them. This CDR3 reads CASSVALDQETQYF. The CDR3 DNA reads as TGTGCCAGCAGCGTAGCTCTAGACCAAGAGACCCAGTACTTC.

This clonotype occurred many times. The J gene is TRBJ1-2, the V gene TRBV2, with TRBD1 identical over 8 bases. Looked up from germline, CDR1 is SNHLY and CDR2 is FYNNEI. Trimming at V came to 6 bases and at J to 4 bases, leaving 10 bases not matched to a gene. CDR3 length: 15 residues. CDR3 region: CASSPSRGLSYGYTF. CDR3 in DNA: TGTGCCAGCAGCCCATCCAGGGGGCTTAGCTATGGCTACACCTTC.

This clonotype was counted at least ten times. The chain couples TRBV20-1 to TRBJ2-5; 12 positions agree with TRBD2. J was trimmed by 7 bases and V by 6 bases; bases with no gene match: 15. The CDR3 extends over 16 amino acids. CDR1 and CDR2 (germline): DFQATT, SNEGSKA (reference sequence). The CDR3 here is CSAPGTSGFLGGTQYF. CDR3 coding DNA: TGCAGTGCCCCTGGGACTAGCGGGTTCCTCGGGGGGACCCAGTACTTC.

The table lists this clonotype with many counts. This chain uses TRBV29-1 with TRBJ2-7; D possibly corresponds to TRBD1 (5 bases). CDR1 is SQVTM, CDR2 ANQGSEA, per germline. The V gene lost 4 bases and the J gene lost 4 bases, with 17 bases spanning the gap. This CDR3 is 14 amino acids long. The CDR3, as DNA: TGCAGCGTTGGGCTCAGGGCAAGAGTTTACGAGCAGTACTTC. Encoded protein: CSVGLRARVYEQYF.

This clonotype has a count of ten or more. CDR3 residues: CASSAQGETQYF. The CDR3 DNA is TGTGCCAGCAGTGCACAGGGGGAGACCCAGTACTTC. This chain uses TRBV2 with TRBJ2-5; 7 bases match TRBD1. CDR3 length equals 12 residues. CDR1 SNHLY and CDR2 FYNNEI come from the germline V gene. V lost 4 bases, J lost 5 bases, and 1 base stayed unmatched.

As regards this clonotype: This may stem from a read error, because a much larger clone lies one nucleotide away. The chain carries TRBV28 and TRBJ2-1, with D possibly TRBD1 on 5 matching bases. Judging by the DNA end, TRBJ2-5 fits better; the J call may be wrong. Germline V gives CDR1 MDHEN, CDR2 SYDVKM. The CDR3 has 16 amino acids. Written as DNA, the CDR3 is TGTGCCAGCAGTTTATCCTCACAGGCTGTTTGGGAGACCCAGTACTTC. Residues: CASSLSSQAVWETQYF.

This clonotype has more than one count but fewer than ten. CDR3 coding DNA: TGTGCCAGCAGTGATCTGATGGTAAAACGGGGCTACACCTTC. Amino acid sequence: CASSDLMVKRGYTF. This chain connects TRBV6-1 to TRBJ1-2; no clear D. This CDR3 has 14 residues. In germline, CDR1 is MNHNS, CDR2 SASEGT. Trimming cost V 3 bases and J 8 bases, with 16 bases left between them.

This clonotype was seen only a few times. The V and J genes are TRBV6-2 or TRBV6-3 and TRBJ2-2, with 10 bases matching TRBD2. The CDR3 length is 17 residues. With V trimmed by 6 bases and J by 3 bases, 10 bases remained unmatched. The germline CDR1 and CDR2 sequences are MNHEY and SVGEGT. This chain's CDR3 is CASSRPLSGGDTGELFF. Written as DNA, the CDR3 is TGTGCCAGCAGCCGTCCCCTGAGCGGGGGGGACACCGGGGAGCTGTTTTTT.

The chain employs TRBV30 and TRBJ2-2; D gene ambiguous. Trimming stripped 4 bases from V and 4 bases from J, with 16 bases between. Germline values: CDR1 GTSNPN, CDR2 SVGIG (reference sequence). The CDR3 is made up of 15 amino acids. The CDR3 DNA is TGTGCCTGGACCCCGGTTCCTAGAAGCACCGGGGAGCTGTTTTTT. This gives the protein CAWTPVPRSTGELFF.